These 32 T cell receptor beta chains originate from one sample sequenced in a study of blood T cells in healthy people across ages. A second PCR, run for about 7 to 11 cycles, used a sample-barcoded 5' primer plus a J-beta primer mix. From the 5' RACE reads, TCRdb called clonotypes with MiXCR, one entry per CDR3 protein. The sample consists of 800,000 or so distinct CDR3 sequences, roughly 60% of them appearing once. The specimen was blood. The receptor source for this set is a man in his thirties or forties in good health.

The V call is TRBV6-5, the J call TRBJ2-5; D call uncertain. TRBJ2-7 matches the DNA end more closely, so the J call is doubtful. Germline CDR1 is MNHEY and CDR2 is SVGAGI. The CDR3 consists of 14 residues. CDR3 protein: CASSDASRRSEQYF. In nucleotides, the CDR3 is TGTGCCAGCAGTGACGCCTCTCGACGTAGCGAGCAGTACTTC.

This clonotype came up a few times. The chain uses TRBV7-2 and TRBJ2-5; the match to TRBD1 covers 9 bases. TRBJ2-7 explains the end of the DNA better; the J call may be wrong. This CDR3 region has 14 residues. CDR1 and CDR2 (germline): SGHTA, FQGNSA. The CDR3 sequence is CASSLDRGTYEQYF. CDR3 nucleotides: TGTGCCAGCAGCTTGGACAGGGGTACCTACGAGCAGTACTTC.

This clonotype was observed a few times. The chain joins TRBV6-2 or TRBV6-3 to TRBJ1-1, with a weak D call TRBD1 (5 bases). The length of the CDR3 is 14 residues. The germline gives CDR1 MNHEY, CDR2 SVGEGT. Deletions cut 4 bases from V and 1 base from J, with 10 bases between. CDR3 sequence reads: CASSSLGQNTEAFF. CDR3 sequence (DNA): TGTGCCAGCAGTTCTTTGGGGCAGAACACTGAAGCTTTCTTT.

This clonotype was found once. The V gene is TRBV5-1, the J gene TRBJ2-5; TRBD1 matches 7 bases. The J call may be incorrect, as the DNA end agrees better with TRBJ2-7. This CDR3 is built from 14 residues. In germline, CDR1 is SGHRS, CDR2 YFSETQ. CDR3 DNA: TGCGCCAGCAGCTGGACCGGGACAGATAGCGAGCAGTACTTC. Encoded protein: CASSWTGTDSEQYF.

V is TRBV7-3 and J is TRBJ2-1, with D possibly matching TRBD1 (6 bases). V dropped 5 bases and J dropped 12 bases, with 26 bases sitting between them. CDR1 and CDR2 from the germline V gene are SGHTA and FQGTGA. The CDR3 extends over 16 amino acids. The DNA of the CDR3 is TGTGCCAGCAGCCCAGACAGGTCCCCTTCGGCCCAAGGGCAGTTCTTC. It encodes CASSPDRSPSAQGQFF.

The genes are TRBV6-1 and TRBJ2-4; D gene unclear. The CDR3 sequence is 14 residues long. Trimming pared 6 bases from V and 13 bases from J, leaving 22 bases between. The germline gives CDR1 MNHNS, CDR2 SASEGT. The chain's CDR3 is CASRRQGTAYVQYF. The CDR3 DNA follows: TGTGCCAGCAGGCGACAAGGTACGGCCTACGTGCAGTACTTC.

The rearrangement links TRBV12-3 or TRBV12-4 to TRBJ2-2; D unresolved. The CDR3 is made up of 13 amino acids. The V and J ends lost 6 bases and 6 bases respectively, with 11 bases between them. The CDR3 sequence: CASSRAGSGELFF. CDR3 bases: TGTGCCAGCAGCCGGGCTGGCTCCGGGGAGCTGTTTTTT.

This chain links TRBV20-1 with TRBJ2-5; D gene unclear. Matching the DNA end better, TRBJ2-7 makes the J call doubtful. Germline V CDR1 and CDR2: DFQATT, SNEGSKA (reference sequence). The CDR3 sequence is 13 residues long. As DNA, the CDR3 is TGCAGTGCTTCCAAACAACCGGCCTACGAGCAGTACTTC. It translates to CSASKQPAYEQYF.

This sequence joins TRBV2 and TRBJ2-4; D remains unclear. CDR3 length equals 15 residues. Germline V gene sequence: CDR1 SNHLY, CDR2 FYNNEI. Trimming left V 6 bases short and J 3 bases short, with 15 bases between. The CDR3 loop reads CASSLLTLHKNIQYF. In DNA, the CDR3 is TGTGCCAGCAGCCTTCTGACACTCCACAAAAACATTCAGTACTTC.

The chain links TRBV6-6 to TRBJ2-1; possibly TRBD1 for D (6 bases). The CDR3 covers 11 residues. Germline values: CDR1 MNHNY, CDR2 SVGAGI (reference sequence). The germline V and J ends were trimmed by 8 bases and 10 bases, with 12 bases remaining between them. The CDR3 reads CASGQDREQFF. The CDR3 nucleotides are TGTGCCAGCGGACAAGACAGGGAGCAGTTCTTC.

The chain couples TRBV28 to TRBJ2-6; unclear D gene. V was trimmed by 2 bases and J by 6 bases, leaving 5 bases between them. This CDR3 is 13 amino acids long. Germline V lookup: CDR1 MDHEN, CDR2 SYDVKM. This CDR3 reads CASSLLEANVLTF. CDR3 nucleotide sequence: TGTGCCAGCAGTTTACTCGAGGCCAACGTCCTGACTTTC.

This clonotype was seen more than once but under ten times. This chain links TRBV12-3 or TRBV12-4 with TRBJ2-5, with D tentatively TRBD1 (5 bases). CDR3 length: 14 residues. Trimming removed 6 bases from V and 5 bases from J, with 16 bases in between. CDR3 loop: CASSLGPNRETQYF. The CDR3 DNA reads TGTGCCAGCAGCCTCGGTCCGAACAGGGAGACCCAGTACTTC.

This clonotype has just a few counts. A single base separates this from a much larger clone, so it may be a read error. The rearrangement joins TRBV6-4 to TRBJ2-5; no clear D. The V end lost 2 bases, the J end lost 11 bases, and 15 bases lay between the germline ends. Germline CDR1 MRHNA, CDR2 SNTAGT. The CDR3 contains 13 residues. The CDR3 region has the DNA TGTGCCAGCAGTGACAGGACCACGGGTGAGCAGTACTTC. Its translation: CASSDRTTGEQYF.

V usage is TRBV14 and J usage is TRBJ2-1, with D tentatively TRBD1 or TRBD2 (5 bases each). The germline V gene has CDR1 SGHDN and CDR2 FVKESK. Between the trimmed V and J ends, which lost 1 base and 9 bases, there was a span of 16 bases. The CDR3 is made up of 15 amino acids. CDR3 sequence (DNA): TGTGCCAGCAGCCAAGTATCTTGGGGGAAGACTGAGCAGTTCTTC. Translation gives CASSQVSWGKTEQFF.

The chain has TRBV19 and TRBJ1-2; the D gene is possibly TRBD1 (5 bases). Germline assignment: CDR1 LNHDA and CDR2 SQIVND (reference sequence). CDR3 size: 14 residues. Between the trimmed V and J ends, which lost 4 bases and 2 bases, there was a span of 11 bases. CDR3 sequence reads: CASSKGEANYGYTF. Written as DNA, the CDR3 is TGTGCCAGTAGTAAAGGGGAAGCGAACTATGGCTACACCTTC.

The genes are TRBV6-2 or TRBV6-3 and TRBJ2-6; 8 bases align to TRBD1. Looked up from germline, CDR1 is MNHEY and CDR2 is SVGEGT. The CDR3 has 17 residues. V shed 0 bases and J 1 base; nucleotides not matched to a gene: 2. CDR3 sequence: CASSYSRTGSGANVLTF. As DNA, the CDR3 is TGTGCCAGCAGTTACTCCCGGACAGGGTCTGGGGCCAACGTCCTGACTTTC.

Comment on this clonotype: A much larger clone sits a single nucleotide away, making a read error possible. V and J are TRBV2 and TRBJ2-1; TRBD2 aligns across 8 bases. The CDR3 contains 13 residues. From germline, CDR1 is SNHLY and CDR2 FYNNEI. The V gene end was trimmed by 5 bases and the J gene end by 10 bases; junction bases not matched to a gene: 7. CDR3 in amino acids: CASSRGGTYEQFF. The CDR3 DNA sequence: TGTGCCAGCAGTCGGGGGGGAACCTACGAGCAGTTCTTC.

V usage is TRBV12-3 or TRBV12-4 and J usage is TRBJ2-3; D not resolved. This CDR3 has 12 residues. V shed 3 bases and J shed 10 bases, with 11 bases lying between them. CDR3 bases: TGTGCCAGCAGTTTCGGGCAGGCTGCGCAGTATTTT. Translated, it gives CASSFGQAAQYF.

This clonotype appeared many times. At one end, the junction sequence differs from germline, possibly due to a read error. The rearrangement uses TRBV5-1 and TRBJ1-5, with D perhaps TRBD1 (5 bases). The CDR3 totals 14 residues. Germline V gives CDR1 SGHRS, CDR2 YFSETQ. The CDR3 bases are TGTGCCAGCAGCCCAGGGCAGGGCAATCAGCCCCAGCATTTT. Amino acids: CASSPGQGNQPQHF.

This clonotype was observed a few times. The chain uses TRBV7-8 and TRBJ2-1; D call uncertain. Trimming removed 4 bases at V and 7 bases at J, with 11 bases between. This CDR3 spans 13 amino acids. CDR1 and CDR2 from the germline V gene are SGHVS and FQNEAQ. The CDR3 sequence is CASSSRTGNEQFF. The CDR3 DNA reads TGTGCCAGCAGCTCGAGAACCGGGAATGAGCAGTTCTTC.

The chain's CDR3 is CASSRAGSSYEQYF. The CDR3 DNA follows: TGCGCCAGCAGCAGAGCGGGGTCCTCCTACGAGCAGTACTTC. This chain uses TRBV5-1 with TRBJ2-5; 7 bases match TRBD2. The J call is in doubt because the DNA end fits TRBJ2-7 better. The length of the CDR3 is 14 residues. Germline V gene data show CDR1 as SGHRS and CDR2 as YFSETQ.

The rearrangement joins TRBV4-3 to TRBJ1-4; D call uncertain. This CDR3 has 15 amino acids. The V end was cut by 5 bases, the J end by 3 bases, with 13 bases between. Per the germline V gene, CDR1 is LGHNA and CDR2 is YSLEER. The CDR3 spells CASSSTAQANEKLFF. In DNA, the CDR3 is TGCGCCAGCAGCTCGACGGCCCAGGCTAATGAAAAACTGTTTTTT.

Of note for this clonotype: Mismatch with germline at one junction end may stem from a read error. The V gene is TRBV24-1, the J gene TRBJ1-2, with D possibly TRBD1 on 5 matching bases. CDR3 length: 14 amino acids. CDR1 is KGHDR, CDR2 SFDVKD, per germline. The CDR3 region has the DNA TGTGCCACCAGTGGACAAGGGGCAAACTATGGTTACACCTTC. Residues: CATSGQGANYGYTF.

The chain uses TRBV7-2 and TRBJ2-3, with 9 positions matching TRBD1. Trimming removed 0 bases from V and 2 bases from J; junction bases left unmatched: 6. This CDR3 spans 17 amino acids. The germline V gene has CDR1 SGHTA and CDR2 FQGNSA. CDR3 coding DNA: TGTGCCAGCAGCTTAGCCCGGACAGGGGCGCTCACAGATACGCAGTATTTT. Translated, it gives CASSLARTGALTDTQYF.

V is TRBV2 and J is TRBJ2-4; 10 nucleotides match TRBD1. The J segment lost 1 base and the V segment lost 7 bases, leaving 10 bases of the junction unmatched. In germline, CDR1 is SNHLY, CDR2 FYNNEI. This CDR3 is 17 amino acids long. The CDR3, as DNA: TGTGCCAGCACCCACAGCCGGGGACAGGGGGCCAAAAACATTCAGTACTTC. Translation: CASTHSRGQGAKNIQYF.

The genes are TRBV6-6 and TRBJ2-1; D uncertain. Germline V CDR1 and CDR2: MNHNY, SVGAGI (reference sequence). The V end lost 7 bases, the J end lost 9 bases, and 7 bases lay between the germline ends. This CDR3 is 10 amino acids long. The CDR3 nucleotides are TGTGCCAGCACCGAATCTGAGCAGTTCTTC. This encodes CASTESEQFF.

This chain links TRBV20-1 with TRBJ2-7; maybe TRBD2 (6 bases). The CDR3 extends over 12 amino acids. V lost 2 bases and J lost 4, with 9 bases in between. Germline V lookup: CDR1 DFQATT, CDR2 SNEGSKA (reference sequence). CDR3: CSARPAGYEQYF. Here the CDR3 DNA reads TGCAGTGCTAGACCCGCGGGGTACGAGCAGTACTTC.

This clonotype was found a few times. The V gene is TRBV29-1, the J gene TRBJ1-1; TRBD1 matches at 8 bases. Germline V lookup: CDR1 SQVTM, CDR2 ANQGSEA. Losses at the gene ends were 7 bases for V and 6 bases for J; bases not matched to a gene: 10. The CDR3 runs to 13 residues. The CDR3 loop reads CSAGRTGSAEAFF. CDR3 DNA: TGCAGCGCCGGAAGGACAGGGAGCGCTGAAGCTTTCTTT.

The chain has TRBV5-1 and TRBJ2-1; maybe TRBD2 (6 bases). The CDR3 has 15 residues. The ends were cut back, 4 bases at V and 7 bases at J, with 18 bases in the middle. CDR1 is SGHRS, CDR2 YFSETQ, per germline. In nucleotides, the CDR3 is TGCGCCAGCAGCCTACTAGCTACAATTGAAAATGAGCAGTTCTTC. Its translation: CASSLLATIENEQFF.

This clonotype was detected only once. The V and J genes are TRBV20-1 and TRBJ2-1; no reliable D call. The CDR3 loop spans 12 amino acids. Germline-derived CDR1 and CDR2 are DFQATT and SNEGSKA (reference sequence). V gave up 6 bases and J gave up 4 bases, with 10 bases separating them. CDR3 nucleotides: TGCAGTGCAATCAGCGAGTACAATGAGCAGTTCTTC. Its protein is CSAISEYNEQFF.

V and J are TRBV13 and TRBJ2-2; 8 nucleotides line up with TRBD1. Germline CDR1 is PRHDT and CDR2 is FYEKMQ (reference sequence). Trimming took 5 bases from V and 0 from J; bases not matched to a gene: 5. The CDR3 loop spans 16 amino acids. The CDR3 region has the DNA TGTGCCAGCAGCCCGGAGGGACAGGCGAACACCGGGGAGCTGTTTTTT. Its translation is CASSPEGQANTGELFF.

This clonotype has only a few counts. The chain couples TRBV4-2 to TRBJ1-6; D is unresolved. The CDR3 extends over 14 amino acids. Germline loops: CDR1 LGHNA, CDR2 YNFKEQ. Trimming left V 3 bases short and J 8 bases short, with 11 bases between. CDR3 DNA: TGTGCCAGCAGCCAGGAGGGAAATTATTCACCCCTCCACTTT. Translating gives CASSQEGNYSPLHF.